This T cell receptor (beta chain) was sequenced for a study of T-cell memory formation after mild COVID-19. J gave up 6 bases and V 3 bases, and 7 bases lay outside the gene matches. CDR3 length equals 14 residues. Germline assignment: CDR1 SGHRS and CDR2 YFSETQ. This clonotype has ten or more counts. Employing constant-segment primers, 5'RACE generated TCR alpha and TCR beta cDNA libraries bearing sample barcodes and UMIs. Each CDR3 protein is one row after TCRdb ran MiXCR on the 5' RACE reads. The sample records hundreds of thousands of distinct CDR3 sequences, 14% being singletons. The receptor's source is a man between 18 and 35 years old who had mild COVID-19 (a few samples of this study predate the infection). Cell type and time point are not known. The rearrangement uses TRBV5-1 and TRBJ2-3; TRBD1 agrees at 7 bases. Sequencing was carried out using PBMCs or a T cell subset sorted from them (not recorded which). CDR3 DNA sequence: TGCGCCAGCAGCTCCTGGGACAGAGCGGATACGCAGTATTTT. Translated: CASSSWDRADTQYF.